This record looks at one TCR beta chain sequence and its context. Its antigen remains unknown. The sample belongs to a study of OX40 agonist ivuxolimab in advanced cancers. Study-wide results and caveats: Clonal expansion from baseline to week 6 occurred in both CD4+ and CD8+ T cells.

Autoimmune disease history or systemic immunosuppression disqualified patients. Some clones are missing from TCRdb's copy, which holds only in-frame ones; the method was immunoSEQ multiplex PCR. The data contain 70,000 to 95,000 clones, around 88% of them seen just once; the ten biggest clones take up 6.5% to 7.5%. Germline assignment: CDR1 LNHDA and CDR2 SQIVND (reference sequence). J was trimmed by 3 bases and V by 4 bases; bases with no gene match: 2. The CDR3 is 13 amino acids. Sequencing was performed on CD4+ or CD8+ T cells sorted from blood, taken in a trial of the OX40 agonist ivuxolimab. This TCR derives from an adult with an advanced solid tumor such as melanoma, head and neck, liver or kidney cancer. The chain recombines TRBV19 with TRBJ1-2; 7 bases map to TRBD1. Here the CDR3 reads CASSNDRDYGYTF. In nucleotides, the CDR3 is TGTGCCAGTAGTAATGACAGGGACTATGGCTACACCTTC. Full variable domain (missing parts from reference TRBV19 and TRBJ1-2): DGGITQSPKYLFRKEGQNVTLSCEQNLNHDAMYWYRQDPGQGLRLIYYSQIVNDFQKGDIAEGYSVSREKKESFPLTVTSAQKNPTAFYLCASSNDRDYGYTFGSGTRLTVV.